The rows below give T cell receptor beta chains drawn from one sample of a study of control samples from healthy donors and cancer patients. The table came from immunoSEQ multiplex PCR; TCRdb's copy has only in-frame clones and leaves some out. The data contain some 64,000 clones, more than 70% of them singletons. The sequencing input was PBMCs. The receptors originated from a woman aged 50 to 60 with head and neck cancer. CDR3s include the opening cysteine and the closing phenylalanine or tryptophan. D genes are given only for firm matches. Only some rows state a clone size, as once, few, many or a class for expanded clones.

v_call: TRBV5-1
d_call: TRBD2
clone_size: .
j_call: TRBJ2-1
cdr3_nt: TGCGCCAGCAGCTTGGGAGCGGGGGGGCCGTCCTATGAGCAGTTCTTC
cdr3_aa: CASSLGAGGPSYEQFF

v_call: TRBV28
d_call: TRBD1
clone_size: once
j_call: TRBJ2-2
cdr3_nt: TGTGCCAGCAGTTTTGAGGGGGACAGGGTAACCCGAAACACCGGGGAGCTGTTTTTT
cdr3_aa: CASSFEGDRVTRNTGELFF

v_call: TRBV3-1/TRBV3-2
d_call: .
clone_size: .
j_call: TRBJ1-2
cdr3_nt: TGTGCCAGCAGCCTCGGCATAGGAATCTATGGCTACACCTTC
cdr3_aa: CASSLGIGIYGYTF

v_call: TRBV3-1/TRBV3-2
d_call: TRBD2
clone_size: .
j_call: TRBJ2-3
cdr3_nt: TGTGCCAGCAGCCAAGGGGGACTAGGCACAGATACGCAGTATTTT
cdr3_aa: CASSQGGLGTDTQYF

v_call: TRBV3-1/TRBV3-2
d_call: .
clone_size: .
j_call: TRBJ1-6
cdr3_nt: TGTGCCAGCAGCCAAGGGACGTCGAGCTCCTATAATTCACCCCTCCACTTT
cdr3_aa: CASSQGTSSSYNSPLHF

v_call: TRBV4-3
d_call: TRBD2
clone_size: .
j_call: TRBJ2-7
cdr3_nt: TGCGCCAGCAGCCAAGCGGTAGCGGGGGCAAATTCCTACGAGCAGTACTTC
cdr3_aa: CASSQAVAGANSYEQYF

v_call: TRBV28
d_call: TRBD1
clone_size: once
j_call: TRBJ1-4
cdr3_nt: TGTGCCAGCAGTGTCCGGACAGGGGGAAAGGAAAAACTGTTTTTT
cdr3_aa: CASSVRTGGKEKLFF

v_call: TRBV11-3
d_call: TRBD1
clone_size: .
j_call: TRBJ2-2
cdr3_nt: TGTGCCAGCAGCTTCGGGACAGGGAACACCGGGGAGCTGTTTTTT
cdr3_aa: CASSFGTGNTGELFF

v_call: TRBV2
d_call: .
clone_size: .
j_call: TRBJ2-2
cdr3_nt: TGTGCCAGCAGTCCCGACAGAGAAGACACCGGGGAGCTGTTTTTT
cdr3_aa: CASSPDREDTGELFF

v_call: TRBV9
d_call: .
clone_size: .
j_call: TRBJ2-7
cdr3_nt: TGTGCCAGCAGCGAAAGACCAGGGAACGAGCAGTACTTC
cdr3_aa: CASSERPGNEQYF

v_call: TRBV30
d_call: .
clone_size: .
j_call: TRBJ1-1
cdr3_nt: TGTGCCTGGAGTGCGAATCTGGGCACTGAAGCTTTCTTT
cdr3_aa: CAWSANLGTEAFF

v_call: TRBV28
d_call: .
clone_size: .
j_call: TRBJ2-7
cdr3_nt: TGTGCCAGCAGTTTAGGGGAGGACAGACCGAGCTCCTACGAGCAGTACTTC
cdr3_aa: CASSLGEDRPSSYEQYF

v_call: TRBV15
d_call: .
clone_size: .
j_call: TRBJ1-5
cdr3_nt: TGTGCCACCAGCAAGGGTGGAGGGGATCAGCCCCAGCATTTT
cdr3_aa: CATSKGGGDQPQHF

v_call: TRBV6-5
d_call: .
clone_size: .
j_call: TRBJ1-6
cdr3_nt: TGTGCCAGCAGCGGCAGGTCAAATTCACCCCTCCACTTT
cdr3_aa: CASSGRSNSPLHF

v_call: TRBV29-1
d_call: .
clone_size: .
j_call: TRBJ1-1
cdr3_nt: TGCAGCGCCTTGACTTCTGGGACTGAAGCTTTCTTT
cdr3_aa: CSALTSGTEAFF

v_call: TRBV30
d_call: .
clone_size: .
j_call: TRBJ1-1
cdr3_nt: TGTGCCTGGAGTTCGGGGGCGAACACTGAAGCTTTCTTT
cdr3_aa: CAWSSGANTEAFF

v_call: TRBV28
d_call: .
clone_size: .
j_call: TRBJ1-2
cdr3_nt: TGTGCCAGCAGTTTGGACGGCTCCTATGGCTACACCTTC
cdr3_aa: CASSLDGSYGYTF

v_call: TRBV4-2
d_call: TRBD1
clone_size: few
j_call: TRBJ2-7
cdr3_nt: TGTGCCAGCAGCCCCATATCAGGGGGTTTCGAGCAGTACTTC
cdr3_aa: CASSPISGGFEQYF

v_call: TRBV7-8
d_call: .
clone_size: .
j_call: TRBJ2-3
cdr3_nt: TGTGCCAGCAGCTTAGGGGCCCGTTCCGGGACCAGGGCAGATACGCAGTATTTT
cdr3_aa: CASSLGARSGTRADTQYF

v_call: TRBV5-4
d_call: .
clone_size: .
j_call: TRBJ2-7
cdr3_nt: TGTGCCAGCAGCTCCCCGGGACCGGGGACCCCCTACGAGCAGTACTTC
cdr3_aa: CASSSPGPGTPYEQYF

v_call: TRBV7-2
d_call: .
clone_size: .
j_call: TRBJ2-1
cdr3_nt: TGTGCCAGCAGCCCTCTAGGTAAACAGGGCTCCTACAATGAGCAGTTCTTC
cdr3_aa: CASSPLGKQGSYNEQFF

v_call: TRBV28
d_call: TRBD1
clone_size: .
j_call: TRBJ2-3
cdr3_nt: TGTGCCAGCAGTTCGTGGACAGGCTCTAGCACAGATACGCAGTATTTT
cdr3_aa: CASSSWTGSSTDTQYF

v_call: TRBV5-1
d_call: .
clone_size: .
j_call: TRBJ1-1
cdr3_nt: TGCGCCAGCAGCTTGGAGGGGGGCCTAAACACTGAAGCTTTCTTT
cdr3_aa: CASSLEGGLNTEAFF

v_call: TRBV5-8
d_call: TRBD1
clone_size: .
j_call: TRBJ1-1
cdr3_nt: TGTGCCAGCAGCTTGGGGGACAGGAACACTGAAGCTTTCTTT
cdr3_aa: CASSLGDRNTEAFF

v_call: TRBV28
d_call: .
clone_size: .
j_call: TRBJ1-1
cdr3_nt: TGTGCCAGCAGCCCCCAAGGGTTTATGAACACTGAAGCTTTCTTT
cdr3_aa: CASSPQGFMNTEAFF

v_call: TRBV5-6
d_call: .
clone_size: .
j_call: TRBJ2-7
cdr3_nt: TGTGCCAGCAGGAATGGGGCGAGAGAGCAGTACTTC
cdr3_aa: CASRNGAREQYF

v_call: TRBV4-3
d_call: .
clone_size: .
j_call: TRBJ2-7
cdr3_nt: TGCGCCAGCAGCCAGGGGACCCTGGATGCGGACTACGAGCAGTACTTC
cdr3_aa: CASSQGTLDADYEQYF